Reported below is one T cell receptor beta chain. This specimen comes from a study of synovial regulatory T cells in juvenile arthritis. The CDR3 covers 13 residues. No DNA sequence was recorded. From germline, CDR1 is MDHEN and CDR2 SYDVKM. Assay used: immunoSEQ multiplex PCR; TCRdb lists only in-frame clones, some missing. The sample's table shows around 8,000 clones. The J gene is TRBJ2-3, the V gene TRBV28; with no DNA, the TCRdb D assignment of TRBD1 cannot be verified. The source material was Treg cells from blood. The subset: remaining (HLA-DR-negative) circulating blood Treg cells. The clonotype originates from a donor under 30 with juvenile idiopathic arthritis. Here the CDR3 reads CASKKGGTDTQYF.